These 25 T cell receptor beta chains originate from one sample sequenced in a study of blood T cell repertoires in COVID-19 (dated by TCRdb to 2019 to 2021). Libraries were prepared through the immunoSEQ multiplex PCR assay. Not all clones reach the TCRdb copy of this immuneACCESS table, which keeps in-frame sequences only. Checked studies attribute under half of the gap to unresolved V genes and leave the rest unexplained. The table for this sample lists 150,000 to 200,000 clones; roughly 80% of them were counted only once. Roughly 12% of the sample belongs to the ten largest clones. The sample taken for sequencing was peripheral blood. All receptors come from a woman over 75 with COVID-19, enrolled during active disease.

The chain joins TRBV2 to TRBJ2-5; 11 nucleotides match TRBD2. V gave up 5 bases and J gave up 4 bases; unmatched junction bases: 24. Germline V gene sequence: CDR1 SNHLY, CDR2 FYNNEI. The CDR3 extends over 21 amino acids. The CDR3 is CASSRRPDRGIYSGRAETQYF. The CDR3 DNA reads TGTGCCAGCAGTCGACGGCCAGACAGGGGAATTTATAGCGGGAGGGCAGAGACCCAGTACTTC. The entire variable domain, with the rest obtained from reference TRBV2 and TRBJ2-5, is as follows: EPEVTQTPSHQVTQMGQEVILRCVPISNHLYFYWYRQILGQKVEFLVSFYNNEISEKSEIFDDQFSVERPDGSNFTLKIRSTKLEDSAMYFCASSRRPDRGIYSGRAETQYFGPGTRLLVL.

This rearrangement joins TRBV27 to TRBJ1-1, with D tentatively TRBD1 (6 bases). The CDR3 length is 14 residues. Trimming shortened V by 6 bases and J by 5 bases, and 16 bases separated the two germline ends. Germline CDR1 and CDR2: MNHEY and SMNVEV (reference sequence). In DNA form, the CDR3 reads TGTGCCAGCAGCTGGATGGGGGGGCATACTGAAGCTTTCTTT. This gives the protein CASSWMGGHTEAFF.

The chain joins TRBV11-3 to TRBJ1-3; 7 nucleotides line up with TRBD1. V shed 6 bases and J 4 bases; nucleotides not matched to a gene: 3. Germline V lookup: CDR1 SGHNT, CDR2 YENEEA. CDR3 length: 13 residues. The CDR3 nucleotides read TGTGCCAGCAGTACAGGGGTCGGAAACACCATATATTTT. It yields the protein CASSTGVGNTIYF.

The chain links TRBV5-1 to TRBJ1-4, with D possibly TRBD1 on 6 matching bases. CDR1 and CDR2 (germline): SGHRS, YFSETQ. The CDR3 spans 13 residues. Trimming took 2 bases from V and 8 from J, leaving 10 bases between them. In DNA form, the CDR3 reads TGCGCCAGCAGCTTTTTACAGGGAGAAAAACTGTTTTTT. Residues: CASSFLQGEKLFF.

The V gene is TRBV10-3, the J gene TRBJ2-5; 8 bases are shared with TRBD2. This CDR3 contains 14 residues. V gave up 7 bases and J gave up 0 bases; unmatched junction bases: 4. Per the germline V gene, CDR1 is ENHRY and CDR2 is SYGVKD. The CDR3 DNA reads TGTGCCATCACGGCGGGAGGTAACCAAGAGACCCAGTACTTC. It is translated as CAITAGGNQETQYF.

In DNA form, the CDR3 reads TGTGCCAGCAGCTTAGGGGGCGCAGTTAACTATGGCTACACCTTC. Its protein is CASSLGGAVNYGYTF. This sequence joins TRBV7-2 and TRBJ1-2, with D possibly TRBD1 on 5 matching bases. V dropped 1 base and J dropped 1 base, with 10 bases sitting between them. Germline V gene data show CDR1 as SGHTA and CDR2 as FQGNSA. This CDR3 contains 15 residues.

V is TRBV7-2 and J is TRBJ2-3; 9 positions match TRBD2. Germline lookup yields CDR1 SGHTA and CDR2 FQGNSA. Losses at the gene ends were 1 base for V and 4 bases for J; bases not matched to a gene: 3. The CDR3 has 15 residues. The DNA of the CDR3 is TGTGCCAGCAGCTTAGGTAGACTAGCGGCAGATACGCAGTATTTT. It is translated as CASSLGRLAADTQYF.

J is TRBJ2-7 and V is TRBV11-3; D is possibly TRBD2 (6 bases). This CDR3 is 17 amino acids long. Germline V gene lookup returns CDR1 SGHNT and CDR2 YENEEA. Trimming took 2 bases from V and 0 from J, leaving 17 bases between them. The CDR3 coding sequence is TGTGCCAGCAGCTTATACCTAGCGTATGAGAGCTCCTACGAGCAGTACTTC. The encoded protein is CASSLYLAYESSYEQYF.

The chain employs TRBV21-1 and TRBJ1-4. TRBV21-1 is labeled a pseudogene. The CDR3 has 15 amino acids. The CDR3 region is CASSKAPKRGEKLFF. In DNA form, the CDR3 reads TGTGCCAGCAGCAAAGCCCCCAAGCGGGGTGAAAAACTGTTTTTT.

This clone appeared a few times. CDR3 in DNA: TGTGCCAGCAGTTTAATGGGCAAGATGGCAGATACGCAGTATTTT. Its translation is CASSLMGKMADTQYF. V and J are TRBV27 and TRBJ2-3; D unclear. There are 15 residues in the CDR3. Trimming left V 2 bases short and J 4 bases short, with 13 bases between. Germline CDR1 and CDR2: MNHEY and SMNVEV (reference sequence).

This clone was counted once. The chain links TRBV14 to TRBJ2-1; 9 bases are a match to TRBD2. The CDR3 covers 17 residues. V was pared by 2 bases and J by 5 bases, with 10 bases of the junction left unmatched. CDR1 SGHDN and CDR2 FVKESK come from the germline V gene. CDR3 protein: CASSQPLLAGVNNEQFF. The CDR3 coding sequence is TGTGCCAGCAGCCAACCTCTTTTAGCGGGAGTAAACAATGAGCAGTTCTTC.

V is TRBV27 and J is TRBJ2-7; D might be TRBD1 (5 bases). Trimming removed 5 bases from V and 0 bases from J, with 11 bases in between. From germline, CDR1 is MNHEY and CDR2 SMNVEV (reference sequence). The CDR3 contains 14 residues. CDR3 sequence (DNA): TGTGCCAGCAGTCTGACAGCTAGCTCCTACGAGCAGTACTTC. It specifies CASSLTASSYEQYF.

This clone has only a few counts. The chain combines TRBV5-1 with TRBJ1-1; 8 nucleotides agree with TRBD1. Unmatched junction bases numbered 11, after V lost 4 bases and J lost 0 bases. The length of the CDR3 is 17 residues. Germline-derived CDR1 and CDR2 are SGHRS and YFSETQ. CDR3 amino acids: CASSPTGTGPMNTEAFF. CDR3 bases: TGCGCCAGCAGCCCCACCGGGACAGGACCCATGAACACTGAAGCTTTCTTT. Based on the CDR3 plus reference TRBV5-1 and TRBJ1-1, the full variable domain is KAGVTQTPRYLIKTRGQQVTLSCSPISGHRSVSWYQQTPGQGLQFLFEYFSETQRNKGNFPGRFSGRQFSNSRSEMNVSTLELGDSALYLCASSPTGTGPMNTEAFFGQGTRLTVV.

This clone was counted between two and nine times. The chain carries TRBV19 and TRBJ2-1; 12 nucleotides agree with TRBD2. The germline V gene encodes CDR1 LNHDA and CDR2 SQIVND (reference sequence). The length of the CDR3 is 14 residues. V shed 5 bases and J 7 bases; nucleotides not matched to a gene: 3. CDR3 in amino acids: CASSGLAGSNEQFF. The CDR3 nucleotides read TGTGCCAGTAGTGGACTAGCGGGGAGTAATGAGCAGTTCTTC.

This rearrangement joins TRBV11-3 to TRBJ2-1; 10 bases fit TRBD2. Germline values: CDR1 SGHNT, CDR2 YENEEA. There are 15 residues in the CDR3. Unmatched junction bases numbered 8, after V lost 4 bases and J lost 8 bases. In DNA form, the CDR3 reads TGTGCCAGCAGCTCAAGGCCGGGACTAGCGTATGAGCAGTTCTTC. This codes for CASSSRPGLAYEQFF.

Notes on this clone: At one boundary the junction diverges from the germline segment, which might be a read error. The rearrangement joins TRBV2 to TRBJ2-2, with 10 bases matching TRBD1. The CDR3 loop spans 15 amino acids. Germline V CDR1 and CDR2: SNHLY, FYNNEI. The CDR3 is CASREGQGDTGELFF. The CDR3 DNA reads as TGTGCCAGCAGGGAAGGACAGGGGGACACCGGGGAGCTGTTTTTT.

This chain joins TRBV11-3 and TRBJ2-5, with D unresolved. This CDR3 has 14 amino acids. V shed 5 bases and J shed 2 bases, with 12 bases lying between them. Germline CDR1 is SGHNT and CDR2 is YENEEA. CDR3 region: CASSPHSLQETQYF. In DNA, the CDR3 is TGTGCCAGCAGCCCTCATAGTCTGCAAGAGACCCAGTACTTC.

The chain employs TRBV6-5 and TRBJ2-7; a possible D gene is TRBD1 (6 bases). V lost 7 bases to trimming and J lost 1 base, with 14 bases between them. CDR3 length: 14 residues. The V gene's germline CDR1 is MNHEY and CDR2 SVGAGI. CDR3 DNA sequence: TGTGCCAGCACGGCATCCGGACAGTCCTACGAGCAGTACTTC. Its translation is CASTASGQSYEQYF.

The chain uses TRBV27 and TRBJ1-2, with D perhaps TRBD1 (6 bases). The CDR3 runs to 14 residues. From germline, CDR1 is MNHEY and CDR2 SMNVEV (reference sequence). V was trimmed by 3 bases and J by 2 bases, leaving 10 bases between them. The CDR3 protein is CASSFGRGNYGYTF. The CDR3 nucleotides read TGTGCCAGCAGTTTTGGCAGGGGAAACTATGGCTACACCTTC.

The chain links TRBV11-2 to TRBJ2-1; 8 bases line up with TRBD2. The CDR3 is 16 amino acids. CDR1 is SGHAT, CDR2 FQNNGV, per germline. The V segment lost 1 base and the J segment 5 bases; nucleotides outside the gene matches: 7. The CDR3 region is CASSLVSGVLHNEQFF. The CDR3 region has the DNA TGTGCCAGCAGCTTAGTTAGCGGGGTTCTTCACAATGAGCAGTTCTTC. Drawing the rest from reference TRBV11-2 and TRBJ2-1, the complete variable domain is EAGVAQSPRYKIIEKRQSVAFWCNPISGHATLYWYQQILGQGPKLLIQFQNNGVVDDSQLPKDRFSAERLKGVDSTLKIQPAKLEDSAVYLCASSLVSGVLHNEQFFGPGTRLTVL.

The chain employs TRBV9 and TRBJ1-1, with 7 bases aligning to TRBD1. V trimming: 4 bases; J trimming: 7 bases; junction bases outside the gene matches: 4. This CDR3 has 12 amino acids. CDR1 SGDLS and CDR2 YYNGEE come from the germline V gene. CDR3 bases: TGTGCCAGCAGCCCACAGGGGAGTGAAGCTTTCTTT. Residues: CASSPQGSEAFF. Full variable domain (missing parts from reference TRBV9 and TRBJ1-1): DSGVTQTPKHLITATGQRVTLRCSPRSGDLSVYWYQQSLDQGLQFLIQYYNGEERAKGNILERFSAQQFPDLHSELNLSSLELGDSALYFCASSPQGSEAFFGQGTRLTVV.

This clone was seen a handful of times. The chain is built from TRBV5-1 and TRBJ2-1, with 11 bases lining up with TRBD2. This CDR3 contains 15 residues. CDR1 is SGHRS, CDR2 YFSETQ, per germline. V lost 3 bases and J lost 7; bases outside the gene matches: 6. CDR3 bases: TGCGCCAGCAGCTCCGGAGTAGCGGGAGGGAATGAGCAGTTCTTC. Translated, it gives CASSSGVAGGNEQFF.

The rearrangement links TRBV5-1 to TRBJ2-5; 8 bases agree with TRBD2. CDR1 and CDR2 (germline): SGHRS, YFSETQ. J lost 5 bases, V lost 4 bases, and 22 bases had no gene match. The CDR3 runs to 19 residues. For the CDR3, the DNA is TGCGCCAGCAGCCAACCGGGGCTGACATTGGCGGGGGGTACGGAGACCCAGTACTTC. Protein product: CASSQPGLTLAGGTETQYF. Drawing the rest from reference TRBV5-1 and TRBJ2-5, the complete variable domain is KAGVTQTPRYLIKTRGQQVTLSCSPISGHRSVSWYQQTPGQGLQFLFEYFSETQRNKGNFPGRFSGRQFSNSRSEMNVSTLELGDSALYLCASSQPGLTLAGGTETQYFGPGTRLLVL.

This chain joins TRBV6-2 or TRBV6-3 and TRBJ2-7, with unresolved D. CDR1 is MNHEY, CDR2 SVGEGT, per germline. The V and J ends lost 5 bases and 1 base respectively, with 15 bases between them. The CDR3 consists of 15 residues. The CDR3 coding sequence is TGTGCCAGCAGTCAACACCAATCCGGGTCCTACGAGCAGTACTTC. As protein: CASSQHQSGSYEQYF.

The V and J genes are TRBV19 and TRBJ2-2; 8 nucleotides match TRBD1. Germline V gene sequence: CDR1 LNHDA, CDR2 SQIVND (reference sequence). The CDR3 sequence is 18 residues long. The junction had 8 bases not matched to a gene; V was cut back by 1 base and J by 1 base. The CDR3 sequence: CASSIAGGQGKNTGELFF. The CDR3 DNA sequence: TGTGCCAGTAGTATAGCGGGCGGACAGGGAAAGAACACCGGGGAGCTGTTTTTT.